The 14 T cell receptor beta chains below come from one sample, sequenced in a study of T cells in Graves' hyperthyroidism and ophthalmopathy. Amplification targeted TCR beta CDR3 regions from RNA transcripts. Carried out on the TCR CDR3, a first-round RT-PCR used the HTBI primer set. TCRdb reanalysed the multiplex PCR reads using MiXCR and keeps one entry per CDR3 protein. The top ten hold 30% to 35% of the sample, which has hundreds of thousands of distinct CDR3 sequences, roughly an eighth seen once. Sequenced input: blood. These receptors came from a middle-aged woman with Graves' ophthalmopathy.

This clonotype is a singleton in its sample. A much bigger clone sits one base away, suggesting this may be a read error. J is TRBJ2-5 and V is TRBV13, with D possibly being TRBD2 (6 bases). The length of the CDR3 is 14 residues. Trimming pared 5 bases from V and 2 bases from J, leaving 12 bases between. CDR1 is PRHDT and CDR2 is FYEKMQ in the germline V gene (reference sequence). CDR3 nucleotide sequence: TGTGCCAGCAGCCGAAGACTAGTGCAAGAGACCCAGTACTTC. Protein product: CASSRRLVQETQYF.

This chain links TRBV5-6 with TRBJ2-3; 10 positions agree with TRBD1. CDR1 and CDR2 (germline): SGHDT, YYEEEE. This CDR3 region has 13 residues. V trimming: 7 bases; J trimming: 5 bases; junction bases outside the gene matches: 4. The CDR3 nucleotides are TGTGCCAGCCAGGGACAGGGGAAAGATACGCAGTATTTT. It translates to CASQGQGKDTQYF.

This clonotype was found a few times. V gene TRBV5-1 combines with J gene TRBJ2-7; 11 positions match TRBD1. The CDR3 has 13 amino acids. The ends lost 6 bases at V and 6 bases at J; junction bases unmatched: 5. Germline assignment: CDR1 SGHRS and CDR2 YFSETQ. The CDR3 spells CASTGQGAGEQYF. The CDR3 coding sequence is TGCGCCAGCACCGGACAGGGGGCCGGCGAGCAGTACTTC.

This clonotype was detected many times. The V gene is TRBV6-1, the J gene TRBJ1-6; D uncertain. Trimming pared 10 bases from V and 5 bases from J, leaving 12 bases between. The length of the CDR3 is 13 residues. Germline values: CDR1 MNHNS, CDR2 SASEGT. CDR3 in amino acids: CATRSVHNSPLHF. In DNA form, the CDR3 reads TGTGCCACTCGGTCAGTGCATAATTCACCCCTCCACTTT.

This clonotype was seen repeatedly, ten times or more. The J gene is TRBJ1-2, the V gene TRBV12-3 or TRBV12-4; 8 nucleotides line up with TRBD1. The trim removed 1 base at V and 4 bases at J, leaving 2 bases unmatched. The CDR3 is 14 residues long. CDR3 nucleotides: TGTGCCAGCAGTTTAGGTGGGACAGGCTATGGCTACACCTTC. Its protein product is CASSLGGTGYGYTF.

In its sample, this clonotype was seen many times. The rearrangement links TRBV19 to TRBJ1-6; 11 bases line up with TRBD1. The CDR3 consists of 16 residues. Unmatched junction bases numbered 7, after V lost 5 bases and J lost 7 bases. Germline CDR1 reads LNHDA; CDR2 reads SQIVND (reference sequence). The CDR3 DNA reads TGTGCCAGTAGTGGGCCCGGGACAGGGGGGAATTCACCCCTCCACTTT. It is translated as CASSGPGTGGNSPLHF.

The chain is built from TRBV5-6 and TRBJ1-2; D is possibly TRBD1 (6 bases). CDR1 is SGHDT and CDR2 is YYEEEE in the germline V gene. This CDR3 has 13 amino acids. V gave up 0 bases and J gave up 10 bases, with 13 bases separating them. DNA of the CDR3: TGTGCCAGCAGCTTGGGCAGGGGAGATGTCTACACCTTC. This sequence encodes CASSLGRGDVYTF.

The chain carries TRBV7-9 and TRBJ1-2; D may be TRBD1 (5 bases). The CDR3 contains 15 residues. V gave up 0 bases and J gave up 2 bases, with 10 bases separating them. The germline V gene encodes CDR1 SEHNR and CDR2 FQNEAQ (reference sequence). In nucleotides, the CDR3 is TGTGCCAGCAGCTTAGCGGGGCAGTTCAACTATGGCTACACCTTC. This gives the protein CASSLAGQFNYGYTF. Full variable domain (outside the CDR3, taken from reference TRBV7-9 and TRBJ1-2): DTGVSQNPRHKITKRGQNVTFRCDPISEHNRLYWYRQTLGQGPEFLTYFQNEAQLEKSRLLSDRFSAERPKGSFSTLEIQRTEQGDSAMYLCASSLAGQFNYGYTFGSGTRLTVV.

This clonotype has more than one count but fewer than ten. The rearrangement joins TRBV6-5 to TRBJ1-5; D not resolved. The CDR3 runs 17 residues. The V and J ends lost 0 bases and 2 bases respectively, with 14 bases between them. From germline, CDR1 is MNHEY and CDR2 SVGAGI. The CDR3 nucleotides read TGTGCCAGCAGTTACTCCAACCTCGGGCTCGGCAATCAGCCCCAGCATTTT. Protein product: CASSYSNLGLGNQPQHF.

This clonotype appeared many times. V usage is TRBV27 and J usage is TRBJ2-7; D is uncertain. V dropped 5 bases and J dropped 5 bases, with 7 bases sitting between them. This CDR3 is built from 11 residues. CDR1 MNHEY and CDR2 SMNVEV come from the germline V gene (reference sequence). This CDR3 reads CASSPGDEQYF. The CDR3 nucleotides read TGTGCCAGCAGTCCGGGTGACGAGCAGTACTTC.

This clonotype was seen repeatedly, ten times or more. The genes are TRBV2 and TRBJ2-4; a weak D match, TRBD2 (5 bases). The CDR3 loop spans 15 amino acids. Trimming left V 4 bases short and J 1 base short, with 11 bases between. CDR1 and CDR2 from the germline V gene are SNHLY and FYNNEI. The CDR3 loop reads CASSALRGAKNIQYF. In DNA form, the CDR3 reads TGTGCCAGCAGTGCCCTACGAGGGGCCAAAAACATTCAGTACTTC.

As DNA, the CDR3 is TGTGCCAGCAGCTTGGGGGGGCGCGGGAGAGAGACCCAGTACTTC. As protein: CASSLGGRGRETQYF. The chain combines TRBV5-4 with TRBJ2-5; possibly TRBD2 for D (7 bases). The CDR3 contains 15 residues. Deletions cut 0 bases from V and 4 bases from J, with 13 bases between. Germline-derived CDR1 and CDR2 are SGHNT and YYREEE (reference sequence).

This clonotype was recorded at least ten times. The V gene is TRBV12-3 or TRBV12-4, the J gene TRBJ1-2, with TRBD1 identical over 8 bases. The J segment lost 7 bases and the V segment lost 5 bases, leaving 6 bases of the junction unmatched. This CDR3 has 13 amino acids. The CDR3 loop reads CASSTGGRSGYTF. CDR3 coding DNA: TGTGCCAGCAGTACAGGGGGGAGAAGTGGCTACACCTTC.

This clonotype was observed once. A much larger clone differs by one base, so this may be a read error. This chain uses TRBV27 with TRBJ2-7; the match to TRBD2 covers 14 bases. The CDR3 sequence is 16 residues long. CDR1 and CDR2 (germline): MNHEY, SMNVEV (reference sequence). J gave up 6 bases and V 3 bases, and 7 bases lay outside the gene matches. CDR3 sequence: CASSLPGTSGSLEQYF. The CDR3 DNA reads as TGTGCCAGCAGTTTGCCCGGGACTAGCGGGAGTCTCGAGCAGTACTTC.